Listed below are T cell receptor beta chains from one sample, sequenced in a study of T cell changes during pregnancy in multiple sclerosis. Clones were read by immunoSEQ multiplex PCR, and TCRdb kept only the in-frame ones, dropping some. This table holds about 97,000 clones, about nine tenths found once. The material sequenced was peripheral blood, taken in the second trimester of pregnancy. The source is a female donor in good health, enrolled as a control in a pregnancy study. The CDR3 runs from the conserved cysteine through the conserved F or W. The D gene is left open where the match is weak. Clone size is given for some rows only: seen once, a few or many times, or a class if the clone is expanded.

j_call v_call clone_size d_call cdr3_nt cdr3_aa
TRBJ2-5 TRBV7-2 - TRBD2 TGTGCCAGCAGCTTAGCGGGAGGGGTAGAGACCCAGTACTTC CASSLAGGVETQYF
TRBJ2-3 TRBV2 - - TGTGCCAGCAGACTATGGACTAGCACAGATACGCAGTATTTT CASRLWTSTDTQYF
TRBJ1-1 TRBV6-5 - - TGTGCCAGCAGGCCCGATCTGAACGGTCAAGCTTTCTTT CASRPDLNGQAFF
TRBJ2-5 TRBV28 - TRBD2 TGTGCCAGCAGCCCCCTAACTAGCGGGCGAGAGACCCAGTACTTC CASSPLTSGRETQYF
TRBJ2-1 TRBV7-9 - - TGTGCCAGCAGCTTAGCGCTGTCACTAGTCAATGAGCAGTTCTTC CASSLALSLVNEQFF
TRBJ2-7 TRBV28 - - TGTGCCAGCACGGCAGGGTCCTACGAGCAGTACTTC CASTAGSYEQYF
TRBJ2-7 TRBV27 - - TGTGCCAGCGGTTTTGGACTTCGCGGGCAGTACTTC CASGFGLRGQYF
TRBJ1-2 TRBV7-9 - - TGTGCCAGCAGCAGACCAGGGTTGGGCGGCTACACCTTC CASSRPGLGGYTF
TRBJ2-3 TRBV7-2 - TRBD2 TGTGCCAGCAGCCCCCGCCCCAGACTAGCTTTCAGCACAGATACGCAGTATTTT CASSPRPRLAFSTDTQYF
TRBJ1-2 TRBV2 few TRBD1 TGTGCCAGCATGGGACAGGTGGCTCCCTATGGCTACACCTTC CASMGQVAPYGYTF
TRBJ2-7 TRBV7-9 - - TGTGCCAGCAGTCTGGGCCTTGCCTACGAGCAGTACTTC CASSLGLAYEQYF
TRBJ2-7 TRBV29-1 - - TGCAGCGTTGAAGATCGGTCCAGGCCATCCTACGAGCAGTACTTC CSVEDRSRPSYEQYF
TRBJ1-1 TRBV2 - TRBD1 TGTGCCAGCAGTCCACAGGGGGCGCGGACTGAAGCTTTCTTT CASSPQGARTEAFF
TRBJ2-3 TRBV10-1 - - TGCGCCAGCAGTGTCGGTACTAGCACAGATACGCAGTATTTT CASSVGTSTDTQYF
TRBJ2-5 TRBV25-1 - - TGTGCCAGCAGTGGGGTTTGGACTTTTCAAGAGACCCAGTACTTC CASSGVWTFQETQYF
TRBJ1-2 TRBV4-1 once TRBD1 TGCGCCAGCAGCCTTCGGGACAGGGGGAACGTTGGCTACACCTTC CASSLRDRGNVGYTF
TRBJ2-7 TRBV10-3 - TRBD1 TGTGCCATCAGTGAGTCGACAGGGACCTACGAGCAGTACTTC CAISESTGTYEQYF
TRBJ2-4 TRBV27 once - TGTGCCAGCAGTTTATACAGTTTCGGCAAAAACATTCAGTACTTC CASSLYSFGKNIQYF
TRBJ1-3 TRBV7-6 - - TGTGCCAGCAGCTTACTCGGACAACCAACTACTGGAAACACCATATATTTT CASSLLGQPTTGNTIYF
TRBJ2-5 TRBV20-1 once - TGCAGTGCCGAGCAACAAGAGACCCAGTACTTC CSAEQQETQYF
TRBJ1-1 TRBV9 - - TGTGCCAGCAGCGTAGCATGGGCCTTCTTT CASSVAWAFF
TRBJ2-2 TRBV19 few - TGTGCCAGTAGCCGGGCCGGGGGAAGCACCGGGGAGCTGTTTTTT CASSRAGGSTGELFF
TRBJ2-3 TRBV7-2 once TRBD2 TGTGCCAGCAGCCCCGGGCGGGGGGGCCAAAATACGCAGTATTTT CASSPGRGGQNTQYF
TRBJ2-7 TRBV11-2 - TRBD2 TGTGCCAGCAGCTTAGGGGGAGGGTACGAGCAGTACTTC CASSLGGGYEQYF
TRBJ2-1 TRBV7-2 - - TGTGCCAGCAGCTTAGGGAACGGGAACTCCTACAATGAGCAGTTCTTC CASSLGNGNSYNEQFF
TRBJ1-2 TRBV27 once - TGTGCCAGCAGTTTCTGGGGGACTACCTATGGCTACACCTTC CASSFWGTTYGYTF
TRBJ2-5 TRBV6-1 - TRBD2 TGTGCCAGCAACGGGAGGGCTGAAGAGACCCAGTACTTC CASNGRAEETQYF
TRBJ1-5 TRBV7-6 - TRBD1 TGTGCCAGCAGCTTAGGACAGGGCACCAATCAGCCCCAGCATTTT CASSLGQGTNQPQHF
TRBJ2-1 TRBV5-8 - - TGTGCCAGCAGCCTCGTTACGAGCTCCTACAATGAGCAGTTCTTC CASSLVTSSYNEQFF
TRBJ1-3 TRBV18 - - TGTGCCAGCTCACCGGATGCTAGCTCTGGAAACACCATATATTTT CASSPDASSGNTIYF
TRBJ2-7 TRBV28 once TRBD2 TGTGCCAGCAGTTCCAGGACTAGCGGGAGGGGAGTATGGGAGCAGTACTTC CASSSRTSGRGVWEQYF
TRBJ1-2 TRBV27 few TRBD1 TGTGCCAGCAGTTGGACAGGGCCCAACTATGGCTACACCTTC CASSWTGPNYGYTF
TRBJ1-2 TRBV5-1 - TRBD1 TGCGCCAGCAGCTTGGCCCTTTGGACAGGCCAAGTCTATGGCTACACCTTC CASSLALWTGQVYGYTF
TRBJ1-2 TRBV6-4 - - TGTGCCAGCAGTGACTCGGCTAATCGGGATGGCTACACCTTC CASSDSANRDGYTF
TRBJ1-2 TRBV19 once TRBD1 TGTGCCAGTGCCGGGACAGGGGTCTATGGCTACACCTTC CASAGTGVYGYTF
TRBJ2-4 TRBV5-1 - - TGCGCCAGCAGCTTGAACGGAGATATCAAAAACATTCAGTACTTC CASSLNGDIKNIQYF
TRBJ1-1 TRBV4-3 - - TGCGCCAGCAGCCAAGGATATCGCGGTGAAGCTTTCTTT CASSQGYRGEAFF
TRBJ1-2 TRBV5-6 once TRBD1 TGTGCCAGCAGCTCCCGTGGACAGGGTAGTAGCTACACCTTC CASSSRGQGSSYTF
TRBJ2-1 TRBV5-1 - - TGCGCCAGCAGCTTTCTGGAGTCCTACAATGAGCAGTTCTTC CASSFLESYNEQFF
TRBJ2-7 TRBV5-1 - TRBD2 TGCGCCAGCAGCTTGGCCGGGACTAGCGCCTACTACGAGCAGTACTTC CASSLAGTSAYYEQYF
TRBJ1-2 TRBV2 - - TGTGCCAGCACCGTAAGACAGTTGGTCCATGGCTACACCTTC CASTVRQLVHGYTF
TRBJ2-3 TRBV19 - - TGTGCCAGTAGGGGAACCACAGGGCCTAGCACAGATACGCAGTATTTT CASRGTTGPSTDTQYF
TRBJ2-1 TRBV7-2 - TRBD2 TGTGCCAGCAGCTTAGCCCGGACTAGCGGGATATGGTACTCCTACAATGAGCAGTTCTTC CASSLARTSGIWYSYNEQFF
TRBJ2-1 TRBV18 - TRBD1 TGTGCCAGCTCGCCGCTGAAGGGACAGGGAAAAGGTGGTGAGCAGTTCTTC CASSPLKGQGKGGEQFF
TRBJ2-7 TRBV21-1 - - TGTGCCAGCATTTATGACGAGCAGTACTTC CASIYDEQYF
TRBJ2-1 TRBV19 - TRBD1 TGTGCCAGTAGTAGGGGCAGGGGGCCCTACAATGAGCAGTTCTTC CASSRGRGPYNEQFF
TRBJ2-7 TRBV6-1 - - TGTGCCAGCAGTGGATCTACAGGGAATCACGAGCAGTACTTC CASSGSTGNHEQYF
TRBJ1-4 TRBV19 few - TGTGCCAGTAGTATTGGAGTGGCCCCAGAAAAACTGTTTTTT CASSIGVAPEKLFF
TRBJ2-3 TRBV5-4 - - TGTGCCAGCAGCTTGCCCGGTCCGGGCACAGATACGCAGTATTTT CASSLPGPGTDTQYF
TRBJ1-2 TRBV19 - TRBD1 TGTGCCAGTAGTACCAACAGGGGAGCTAACTATGGCTACACCTTC CASSTNRGANYGYTF
TRBJ1-3 TRBV7-2 once TRBD1 TGTGCCAGCAGCTTAGATCGGACAGGGGGAACCATATATTTT CASSLDRTGGTIYF
TRBJ2-7 TRBV19 - - TGTGCCAGTAGTCCCCGACAGTTACCCCTCGAGCAGTACTTC CASSPRQLPLEQYF
TRBJ2-3 TRBV10-2 - - TGCGCCAGCACAGGACAGAGCACAGATACGCAGTATTTT CASTGQSTDTQYF